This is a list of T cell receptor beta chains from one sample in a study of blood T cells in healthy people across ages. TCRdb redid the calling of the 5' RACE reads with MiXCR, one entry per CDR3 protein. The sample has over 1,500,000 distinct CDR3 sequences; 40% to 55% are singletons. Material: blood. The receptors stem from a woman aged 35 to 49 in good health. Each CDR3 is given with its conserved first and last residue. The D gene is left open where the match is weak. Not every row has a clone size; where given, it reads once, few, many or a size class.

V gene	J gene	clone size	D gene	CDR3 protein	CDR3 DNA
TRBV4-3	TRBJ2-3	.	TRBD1	CASSRKQGYSTDTQYF	TGCGCCAGCAGCCGCAAACAGGGGTACAGCACAGATACACAGTATTTT
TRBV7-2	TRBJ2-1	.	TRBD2	CASSRDLAGRYNEQFF	TGTGCCAGCAGCCGCGACCTAGCGGGGAGGTACAATGAGCAGTTCTTC
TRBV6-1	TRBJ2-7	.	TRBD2	CASSSPKSSAGGPEQYF	TGTGCCAGCAGTAGCCCTAAAAGTTCGGCGGGGGGGCCCGAGCAGTACTTC
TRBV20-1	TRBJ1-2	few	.	CSARDPNYGYTF	TGCAGTGCTCGGGACCCAAACTATGGCTACACCTTC
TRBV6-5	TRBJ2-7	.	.	CASSRRRPPDEQYF	TGTGCCAGCAGTCGTCGACGGCCGCCCGACGAGCAGTACTTC
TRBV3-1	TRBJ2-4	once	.	CASSQSGRPPKNIQYF	TGTGCCAGCAGCCAATCAGGGCGCCCCCCCAAAAACATTCAGTACTTC
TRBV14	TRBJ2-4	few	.	CASSERKGAKNIQYF	TGTGCCAGCAGCGAGAGAAAGGGAGCCAAAAACATTCAGTACTTC
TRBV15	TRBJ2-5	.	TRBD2	CATSTTSGGAPYF	TGTGCCACCAGCACCACTAGCGGGGGGGCTCCGTACTTC
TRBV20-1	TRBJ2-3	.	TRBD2	CSARTSLSTDTQYF	TGCAGTGCTAGGACTAGCTTAAGCACAGATACGCAGTATTTT
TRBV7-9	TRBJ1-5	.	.	CASSLQGTIQPQHF	TGTGCCAGCAGCTTACAGGGGACGATTCAGCCCCAGCATTTT
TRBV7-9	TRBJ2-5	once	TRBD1	CASSPHPGQGIKKETQYF	TGTGCCAGCAGCCCGCACCCGGGACAGGGGATAAAAAAAGAGACCCAGTACTTC
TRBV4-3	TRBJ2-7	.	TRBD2	CASSQGEVAGGVSYEQYF	TGCGCCAGCAGCCAAGGGGAGGTAGCGGGGGGAGTCTCCTACGAGCAGTACTTC
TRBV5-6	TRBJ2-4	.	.	CASRTRGKAKNIQYF	TGTGCCAGCAGGACACGGGGGAAGGCCAAAAACATTCAGTACTTC
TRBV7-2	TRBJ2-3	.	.	CASSATWGDTQYF	TGTGCCAGCAGCGCCACCTGGGGGGATACGCAGTATTTT
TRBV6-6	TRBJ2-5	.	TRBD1	CASRPGTGARETQYF	TGTGCCAGCAGACCCGGGACAGGGGCAAGAGAGACCCAGTACTTC
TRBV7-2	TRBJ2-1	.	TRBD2	CASSSRGRAGVNEQFF	TGTGCCAGCAGCTCTAGGGGACGAGCGGGGGTAAATGAGCAGTTCTTC
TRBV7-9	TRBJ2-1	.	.	CASSLIVGSYNEQFF	TGTGCCAGCAGCTTAATAGTGGGGAGCTACAATGAGCAGTTCTTC